The clone carrying this T cell receptor beta chain was seen repeatedly, ten times or more. Its antigen is undetermined. This sample stems from a study of response to subunit inactivated influenza vaccine. Study-level results: After each seasonal influenza vaccination, few new T cells are recruited, the authors suggested.

TCRdb processed the RT-PCR reads anew with MiXCR; each CDR3 protein has one entry. The table records approximately 700,000 distinct CDR3 sequences, less than 20% of them present only once. The sample was PBMCs from blood, taken 11 to 12 days after vaccination. This clonotype was obtained from a man in his fifties who received an inactivated influenza vaccine.

CDR3 DNA sequence: TGTGCCAGCAGTTTAGAAACCGGGACAGGGGTTGGCTACACCTTC. Translation: CASSLETGTGVGYTF. V gene TRBV12-3 or TRBV12-4 combines with J gene TRBJ1-2; the match to TRBD1 covers 10 bases. After removal of 1 base from V and 7 bases from J, the junction contained 6 bases not matched to a gene. This CDR3 contains 15 residues.